A selection of T cell receptor beta chains follows, all from one sample in a study of immune evolution from preneoplasia to lung adenocarcinoma. Here immunoSEQ multiplex PCR was the method, and the copy in TCRdb shows in-frame clones only, minus some. The sample has 9,000 to 10,000 clones, around 80% seen once. Sequencing was performed on FFPE minimally invasive lung adenocarcinoma tissue. These receptors came from a person between 65 and 79 years old with lung adenocarcinoma. Some clones in this sample may be carry-over from other donors' samples. The CDR3 runs from the conserved cysteine through the conserved F or W. Fields, in order: J gene, D gene, V gene, CDR3 length, clone size, CDR3 DNA, CDR3 protein. D genes are given only for firm matches. The size of a clone is reported for some rows only, either as once, few or many, or as a class for expanded clones.

TRBJ1-2	NA	TRBV28	14	once	TGTGCCAGCAGCCCCTCACCAGTCAACTATGGCTACACCTTC	CASSPSPVNYGYTF
TRBJ2-5	TRBD2	TRBV7-7	15	NA	TGTGCTAGCAGCTCTGGGACTAGCGGTCAAGAGACCCAGTACTTC	CASSSGTSGQETQYF
TRBJ2-1	TRBD1	TRBV28	15	NA	TGTGCCAGCAGCCCACTCGGACAGGAGTACAATGAGCAGTTCTTC	CASSPLGQEYNEQFF
TRBJ2-7	TRBD1	TRBV5-1	14	NA	TGCGCCAGCAGCTTGGGGGGACAGGGCGGGGAGCAGTACTTC	CASSLGGQGGEQYF
TRBJ2-5	TRBD2	TRBV4-1	19	NA	TGCGCCAGCAGCCACCCGGGACTAGCGGGAGGGCCAGGGCAAGAGACCCAGTACTTC	CASSHPGLAGGPGQETQYF
TRBJ2-7	TRBD2	TRBV28	13	NA	TGTGCCAGCAGTTTTCGGGGGGGATGGGAGCAGTACTTC	CASSFRGGWEQYF
TRBJ1-2	NA	TRBV30	14	few	TGTGCCTGGAGTGTCCAGGGGCAGGGCTATGGCTACACCTTC	CAWSVQGQGYGYTF
TRBJ2-5	NA	TRBV23-1	15	NA	TGCGCCAGCAGTCTAACCAGGGGCTGGTTAGAGACCCAGTACTTC	CASSLTRGWLETQYF
TRBJ2-7	TRBD1	TRBV6-1	15	NA	TGTGCCAGCAGTCTGGGGACAGGATCCTCCTACGAGCAGTACTTC	CASSLGTGSSYEQYF
TRBJ2-2	TRBD2	TRBV7-9	14	NA	TGTGCCAGCAGCTTTACTAGCGGGAGCGGGGAGCTGTTTTTT	CASSFTSGSGELFF
TRBJ1-2	TRBD1	TRBV4-1	15	NA	TGCGCCAGCAGCCAAGAGGGAGCAGGGGGCGAGGGCTACACCTTC	CASSQEGAGGEGYTF
TRBJ1-2	TRBD1	TRBV5-4	15	once	TGTGCCAGCGCACCGGGCCGGACAGGTCTCTATGGCTACACCTTC	CASAPGRTGLYGYTF
TRBJ2-7	NA	TRBV6-6	15	few	TGTGCCAGCATTAGGGAGGCCGGGACTCCTGGCGAGCAGTACTTC	CASIREAGTPGEQYF
TRBJ1-1	TRBD1	TRBV9	17	NA	TGTGCCAGCAGCGTCGACCCGACAGGGGCCGGGGACACTGAAGCTTTCTTT	CASSVDPTGAGDTEAFF
TRBJ2-1	TRBD1	TRBV7-3	15	once	TGTGCCAGCAGCTTAGAGACAGGGATATACAATGAGCAGTTCTTC	CASSLETGIYNEQFF
TRBJ1-6	NA	TRBV19	15	once	TGTGCCAGTAGTATTTACGGCAGGGGCAATTCACCCCTCCACTTT	CASSIYGRGNSPLHF
TRBJ2-5	TRBD1	TRBV27	15	NA	TGTGCCAGCAGTTCCACGGACAGGGGAATCGAGACCCAGTACTTC	CASSSTDRGIETQYF
TRBJ2-7	NA	TRBV10-3	15	NA	TGTGCCATCAGTGATCGTGGGTTAGGACCCTACGAGCAGTACTTC	CAISDRGLGPYEQYF
TRBJ2-1	NA	TRBV10-2	11	NA	TGCGCCACCGCAATAGGGAATGAGCAGTTCTTC	CATAIGNEQFF
TRBJ2-7	NA	TRBV5-5	16	NA	TGTGCCAGCATCGGGATACGCGGGACCTTTTCCTACGAGCAGTACTTC	CASIGIRGTFSYEQYF
TRBJ2-7	NA	TRBV20-1	10	NA	TGCAGTGCTAGATTCCACGAGCAGTACTTC	CSARFHEQYF
TRBJ2-7	TRBD1	TRBV5-6	16	NA	TGTGCCAGCAGCTTCTTGGACAGGGCTCGCTCCTACGAGCAGTACTTC	CASSFLDRARSYEQYF
TRBJ2-7	TRBD2	TRBV6-5	13	NA	TGTGCCAGCGGTCCAGCGGGAGAGCGGGAGCAGTACTTC	CASGPAGEREQYF
TRBJ2-2	NA	TRBV29-1	13	NA	TGCAGCGTGAGGGACGTGGTTGTCGGGGAGCTGTTTTTT	CSVRDVVVGELFF
TRBJ2-7	NA	TRBV4-1	13	NA	TGCGCCAGCAGCCAAGGAAGGACTCTCGAGCAGTACTTC	CASSQGRTLEQYF
TRBJ1-5	NA	TRBV29-1	15	once	TGCAGCGTTGCCTTGTCGGGGGTGGGCAATCAGCCCCAGCATTTT	CSVALSGVGNQPQHF
TRBJ2-1	NA	TRBV12-5	17	few	TGTGCTAGTGGTTTGGTCCAAGGGCGGGACTCCTACAATGAGCAGTTCTTC	CASGLVQGRDSYNEQFF
TRBJ2-5	NA	TRBV7-8	12	NA	TGTGCCAGCAGCCCCCGTGTGGAGACCCAGTACTTC	CASSPRVETQYF
TRBJ2-3	NA	TRBV20-1	11	NA	TGCAGTGCAGATCGAGCAGATACGCAGTATTTT	CSADRADTQYF